This T cell receptor beta chain came from a study of blood T cell repertoires in COVID-19. The wider study: Samples taken during acute and convalescent COVID-19 were collected in the United States, Italy and Spain.

This clone has just a few counts. As processed by the authors: Estimated nucleated cell counts came from reference gene primer amplification. Method: immunoSEQ multiplex PCR; TCRdb's copy keeps in-frame clones and lacks some. That table gives V, J and clone size, and the DNA gave D and trimming. The sample shows roughly 98,000 clones, about 80% of them seen only once. CDR3 length: 14 residues. Trimming took off 6 bases at V and 3 bases at J, with 12 bases between the two ends. Per germline, CDR1 LNHDA and CDR2 SQIVND (reference sequence). This TCR was sampled from a man in his 70s with active or convalescent COVID-19. Specimen: peripheral blood. The J gene is TRBJ1-3, the V gene TRBV19, with a possible D match to TRBD1 (6 bases). CDR3 DNA sequence: TGTGCCAGTAGGACGACAGGTGGTGGAAACACCATATATTTT. Translation: CASRTTGGGNTIYF.